These T cell receptor beta chains were read from a single sample in a study of siplizumab effects on memory and regulatory T cells. TCRdb's table, derived via immunoSEQ multiplex PCR, lists solely in-frame clones and lacks some. The data hold around 110,000 clones, with approximately 94% observed a single time. The specimen sequenced was non-Treg CD4+ T cells sorted from blood. The receptors here all came from a human donor in good health. Each CDR3 is given with its conserved first and last residue. D genes are given only for firm matches. Part of the rows lack a size; the others show once, few, many or a class for expanded clones.

j_call clone_size d_call v_call cdr3_nt cdr3_aa
TRBJ2-5 NA TRBD1 TRBV5-1 TGCGCCAGCAACCCGGGACAGGGGACCCTCAAAGAGACCCAGTACTTC CASNPGQGTLKETQYF
TRBJ2-5 NA NA TRBV7-9 TGTGCCAGCAGCTTAGTAGCCAGCCAAGAGACCCAGTACTTC CASSLVASQETQYF
TRBJ2-5 once NA TRBV6-1 TGTGCCAGCAGTGATGGACGGAGGCAACAAGAGACCCAGTACTTC CASSDGRRQQETQYF
TRBJ2-7 NA TRBD1 TRBV29-1 TGCAGCGTCACCGGGACAGGTCCTGGGTACGAGCAGTACTTC CSVTGTGPGYEQYF
TRBJ1-1 NA TRBD1 TRBV4-1 TGCGCCAGCAGCGTCCGGGACAGGGGAAACACTGAAGCTTTCTTT CASSVRDRGNTEAFF
TRBJ2-5 NA NA TRBV6-1 TGTGCCAGCAGTGCTCGACAGACAGAGACCCAGTACTTC CASSARQTETQYF
TRBJ1-2 NA NA TRBV7-2 TGTGCCAGCAGCTTTGACGGCTATGGCTACACCTTC CASSFDGYGYTF
TRBJ2-2 once NA TRBV2 TGTGCCAGCAGAGGCCTCACCAGTAACACCGGGGAGCTGTTTTTT CASRGLTSNTGELFF
TRBJ1-1 NA TRBD1 TRBV7-9 TGTGCCAGCAGTTCCCCAAACAGGGGGAACGGCCCAATGAACACTGAAGCTTTCTTT CASSSPNRGNGPMNTEAFF
TRBJ1-1 NA TRBD1 TRBV18 TGTGCCAGCTCACCGAACGGAGCAGGGGGGAACACTGAAGCTTTCTTT CASSPNGAGGNTEAFF
TRBJ1-2 NA TRBD1 TRBV5-5 TGTGCCAGCAGCTTGACAGGGGGCCCGGGCTATGGCTACACCTTC CASSLTGGPGYGYTF
TRBJ1-1 once NA TRBV7-9 TGTGCCAGCAGCTTAGCTGAGGGTGGCACTGAAGCTTTCTTT CASSLAEGGTEAFF
TRBJ2-7 NA NA TRBV5-5 TGTGCCAGCAGTATAACAGGGAAGACCTACGAGCAGTACTTC CASSITGKTYEQYF
TRBJ2-7 NA NA TRBV25-1 TGTGCCAGCAGCCCGCGGCACGAGCAGTACTTC CASSPRHEQYF
TRBJ2-1 NA NA TRBV6-5 TGTGCCAGCAGCCGAGGGGACCCCTACAATGAGCAGTTCTTC CASSRGDPYNEQFF
TRBJ2-7 NA TRBD1 TRBV6-5 TGTGCCAGCAGGGGGCAAGGGACAGGCCACGAGCAGTACTTC CASRGQGTGHEQYF
TRBJ2-7 NA TRBD1 TRBV19 TGTGCCAGTAGTATAACGAGGACAGGTGGACCCTACGAGCAGTACTTC CASSITRTGGPYEQYF
TRBJ2-1 NA TRBD2 TRBV7-8 TGTGCCAGCAGCTTAGCGGGTAGCGGGGCTTCTCGTTCCAATGAGCAGTTCTTC CASSLAGSGASRSNEQFF
TRBJ1-2 once TRBD1 TRBV7-3 TGTGCCAGCAGCTTTAAAGGGACAGGGGTACGTGGCTACACCTTC CASSFKGTGVRGYTF
TRBJ2-3 NA NA TRBV5-1 TGCGCCAGCAGCTTTAACAGGGCCACAGATACGCAGTATTTT CASSFNRATDTQYF
TRBJ1-1 NA TRBD1 TRBV7-9 TGTGCCAGCAGCGATAGGGGGACAGGGCGCGAGACTGAAGCTTTCTTT CASSDRGTGRETEAFF
TRBJ1-1 NA NA TRBV11-3 TGTGCCAGCAGCGTAGGTAAAAACACTGAAGCTTTCTTT CASSVGKNTEAFF
TRBJ1-5 NA TRBD1 TRBV10-1 TGCGCCAGCAGTGCGGACAGGACCGATCAGCCCCAGCATTTT CASSADRTDQPQHF
TRBJ2-5 once TRBD1 TRBV6-5 TGTGCCAGCAGTTACTCACAGGGGTTCGTTCAAGAGACCCAGTACTTC CASSYSQGFVQETQYF
TRBJ1-3 once NA TRBV11-2 TGTGCCAGCAGGAACGTGAAGGGACGCCCCTCTGGAAACACCATATATTTT CASRNVKGRPSGNTIYF
TRBJ1-5 NA NA TRBV18 TGTGCCAGCTCACCTGCTACGGGACACCCCGGACAGCCCCAGCATTTT CASSPATGHPGQPQHF
TRBJ2-3 NA TRBD2 TRBV10-1 TGCGCCAGCAGTGAGCGACTAGCGGGAGGCAAGGATACGCAGTATTTT CASSERLAGGKDTQYF
TRBJ2-7 NA TRBD1 TRBV15 TGTGCCACCAGCAGAGGAGGACAGGGGGCTTACGAGCAGTACTTC CATSRGGQGAYEQYF
TRBJ2-1 NA NA TRBV10-1 TGCGCCAGCAGTGAGGGACACGTCACGGGCCACAATGAGCAGTTCTTC CASSEGHVTGHNEQFF
TRBJ2-3 NA TRBD1 TRBV18 TGTGCCAGCTCACCACAGGGGGCGACTAGCACAGATACGCAGTATTTT CASSPQGATSTDTQYF
TRBJ1-1 NA NA TRBV7-3 TGTGCCAGCAGCCCACAGGGAAACACTGAAGCTTTCTTT CASSPQGNTEAFF
TRBJ2-1 NA TRBD2 TRBV5-1 TGCGCCAGCAGCTACGGACTCGCTAGCGGCCTAGACAATGAGCAGTTCTTC CASSYGLASGLDNEQFF
TRBJ2-7 NA NA TRBV19 TGTGCCAGTAGTAGTCAGAGCCACTCCTACGAGCAGTACTTC CASSSQSHSYEQYF
TRBJ1-1 NA TRBD1 TRBV11-2 TGTGCCAGCAGCTCCGGACAGGGGGCCGTAATGTACACTGAAGCTTTCTTT CASSSGQGAVMYTEAFF
TRBJ2-1 NA NA TRBV2 TGTGCCGGGAAAGAAGGGTCGAATGAGCAGTTCTTC CAGKEGSNEQFF
TRBJ2-7 NA TRBD1 TRBV28 TGTGCCAGCATTAGACAGGGGACGGGGGAGCAGTACTTC CASIRQGTGEQYF
TRBJ2-7 NA NA TRBV5-1 TGCGCCAGCAGCTTGGAGGACACCGACTACGAGCAGTACTTC CASSLEDTDYEQYF
TRBJ2-5 NA TRBD2 TRBV19 TGTGCCAGTAGTATTGGTTCGCGGGGGGGCCAGCGAGAGACCCAGTACTTC CASSIGSRGGQRETQYF
TRBJ1-1 NA TRBD1 TRBV7-2 TGTGCCAGCAGCCGAACGACAGGGTACGGCCCCCCCGAAGCTTTCTTT CASSRTTGYGPPEAFF